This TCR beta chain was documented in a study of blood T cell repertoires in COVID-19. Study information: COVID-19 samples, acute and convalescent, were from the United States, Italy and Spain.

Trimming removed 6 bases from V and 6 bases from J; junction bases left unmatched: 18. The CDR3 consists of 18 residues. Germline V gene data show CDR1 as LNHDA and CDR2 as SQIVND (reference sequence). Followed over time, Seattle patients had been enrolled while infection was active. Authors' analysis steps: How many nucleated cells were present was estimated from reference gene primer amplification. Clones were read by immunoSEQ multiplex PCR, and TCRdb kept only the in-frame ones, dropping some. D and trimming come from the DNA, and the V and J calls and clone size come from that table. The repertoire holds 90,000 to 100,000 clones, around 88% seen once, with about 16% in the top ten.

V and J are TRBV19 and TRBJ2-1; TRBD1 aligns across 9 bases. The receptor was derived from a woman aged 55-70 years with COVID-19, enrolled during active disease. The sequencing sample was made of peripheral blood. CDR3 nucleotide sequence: TGTGCCAGTAGGCCCTCTGGGACAGGGATGTATTTTGGCAATGAGCAGTTCTTC. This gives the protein CASRPSGTGMYFGNEQFF.